The 24 T cell receptor beta chains given below trace back to one sample, sequenced in a study of blood T cell repertoires in COVID-19. Measured with immunoSEQ multiplex PCR; TCRdb has only the in-frame clones, and not every one. The sample has some 150,000 clones, about 87% seen once. The source material was peripheral blood. The receptors here all came from a woman aged 55 to 70 who had recovered from COVID-19.

The sample holds one count of this clone. The V gene is TRBV5-1, the J gene TRBJ2-3; TRBD2 matches at 7 bases. The ends lost 7 bases at V and 5 bases at J; junction bases unmatched: 10. Germline CDR1 SGHRS, CDR2 YFSETQ. This CDR3 comprises 14 residues. The CDR3 loop reads CASRAGTIRDTQYF. CDR3 coding DNA: TGCGCCAGCCGTGCGGGGACTATAAGAGATACGCAGTATTTT.

V usage is TRBV7-9 and J usage is TRBJ1-5; D is unresolved. Germline CDR1 SEHNR, CDR2 FQNEAQ (reference sequence). V lost 2 bases and J 5 bases, leaving 4 bases between the germline ends. This CDR3 comprises 12 residues. This CDR3 is CASSLLDQPQHF. In nucleotides, the CDR3 is TGTGCCAGCAGCTTACTCGATCAGCCCCAGCATTTT.

The rearrangement links TRBV5-6 to TRBJ2-6; TRBD1 agrees at 10 bases. V was pared by 7 bases and J by 3 bases, with 7 bases of the junction left unmatched. The CDR3 spans 16 residues. Germline assignment: CDR1 SGHDT and CDR2 YYEEEE. As DNA, the CDR3 is TGTGCCAGCTTTCGGACAGGGGGGCTTGGGGCCAACGTCCTGACTTTC. It encodes CASFRTGGLGANVLTF.

The chain couples TRBV18 to TRBJ2-5; 11 bases match TRBD1. The CDR3 loop spans 14 amino acids. In germline, CDR1 is KGHSH, CDR2 LQKENI. Trimming at V came to 6 bases and at J to 4 bases, leaving 4 bases not matched to a gene. The CDR3 here is CASSGDRGSETQYF. CDR3 in DNA: TGTGCCAGCTCCGGGGACAGGGGGTCAGAGACCCAGTACTTC.

V usage is TRBV3-1 (or the pseudogene TRBV3-2) and J usage is TRBJ2-3; D is uncertain. The V end lost 0 bases, the J end lost 4 bases, and 8 bases lay between the germline ends. The germline CDR1 and CDR2 sequences are LGHDT and YNNKEL (reference sequence). This CDR3 comprises 14 residues. The CDR3 region has the DNA TGTGCCAGCAGCCAAGATGTTCGGGCAGATACGCAGTATTTT. This sequence encodes CASSQDVRADTQYF.

CDR3 nucleotide sequence: TGTGCCAGCAGCACAAGTGGGCAGTTTAGCAATCAGCCCCAGCATTTT. As protein: CASSTSGQFSNQPQHF. The rearrangement links TRBV7-8 to TRBJ1-5; D unresolved. Germline CDR1 SGHVS, CDR2 FQNEAQ. The CDR3 spans 16 residues. V dropped 5 bases and J dropped 0 bases, with 14 bases sitting between them.

This clone was detected only a few times. The chain combines TRBV5-1 with TRBJ2-2; no clear D gene. V lost 0 bases and J 3 bases, leaving 6 bases between the germline ends. The CDR3 covers 14 residues. Looked up from germline, CDR1 is SGHRS and CDR2 is YFSETQ. CDR3 coding DNA: TGCGCCAGCAGCTTGGCCCCTTACACCGGGGAGCTGTTTTTT. Translated: CASSLAPYTGELFF.

The chain has TRBV14 and TRBJ1-1, with D uncertain. Germline-derived CDR1 and CDR2 are SGHDN and FVKESK. The ends were cut back, 2 bases at V and 1 base at J, with 11 bases in the middle. This CDR3 spans 15 amino acids. CDR3 sequence reads: CASSQRWSGNTEAFF. Written as DNA, the CDR3 is TGTGCCAGCAGCCAACGGTGGTCGGGGAACACTGAAGCTTTCTTT.

V gene TRBV5-4 combines with J gene TRBJ1-5; D ambiguous. The CDR3 is made up of 14 amino acids. With 0 bases removed from V and 4 bases from J, the gap between germline ends came to 8 bases. Germline V gene data show CDR1 as SGHNT and CDR2 as YYREEE (reference sequence). This CDR3 reads CASSLGGGNQPQHF. The CDR3 DNA reads TGTGCCAGCAGCTTGGGAGGCGGAAATCAGCCCCAGCATTTT.

The genes are TRBV5-1 and TRBJ2-5; D might be TRBD2 (6 bases). The V end was cut by 4 bases, the J end by 2 bases, with 18 bases between. Per the germline V gene, CDR1 is SGHRS and CDR2 is YFSETQ. This CDR3 region has 16 residues. The DNA of the CDR3 is TGCGCCAGCAGCCAGCAGGCGGGGTCCGGACAAGAGACCCAGTACTTC. Translating it yields CASSQQAGSGQETQYF.

The chain uses TRBV3-1 (or the pseudogene TRBV3-2) and TRBJ2-7; a possible D gene is TRBD2 (6 bases). The germline V gene encodes CDR1 LGHDT and CDR2 YNNKEL (reference sequence). The CDR3 loop spans 17 amino acids. Trimming cost V 2 bases and J 1 base, with 18 bases left between them. The CDR3 here is CASSQRRGSFLSYEQYF. The CDR3 nucleotides are TGTGCCAGCAGCCAAAGGAGGGGTAGCTTCCTTTCCTACGAGCAGTACTTC.

The chain has TRBV14 and TRBJ2-6; D is perhaps TRBD1 (6 bases). Germline assignment: CDR1 SGHDN and CDR2 FVKESK. The CDR3 spans 16 residues. V lost 4 bases to trimming and J lost 0 bases, with 10 bases between them. The CDR3 sequence is CASSRDRNSGANVLTF. In DNA, the CDR3 is TGTGCCAGCAGCCGAGACAGGAACTCTGGGGCCAACGTCCTGACTTTC.

V usage is TRBV3-1 (or the pseudogene TRBV3-2) and J usage is TRBJ2-3; the D gene is possibly TRBD2 (7 bases). The CDR3 is 13 amino acids. Germline V gene lookup returns CDR1 LGHDT and CDR2 YNNKEL (reference sequence). V lost 6 bases, J lost 4 bases, and 11 bases lay in between. The CDR3 nucleotides are TGTGCCAGCAGAGGGGGGGCCGCAGATACGCAGTATTTT. Its protein product is CASRGGAADTQYF.

V and J are TRBV6-6 and TRBJ1-3, with D tentatively TRBD1 (5 bases). Germline-derived CDR1 and CDR2 are MNHNY and SVGAGI (reference sequence). The CDR3 sequence is 16 residues long. Trimming cost V 7 bases and J 3 bases, with 19 bases left between them. Written as DNA, the CDR3 is TGTGCCAGCACAACCGTGCCAGGGTCTTATGGAAACACCATATATTTT. This gives the protein CASTTVPGSYGNTIYF.

The chain uses TRBV28 and TRBJ1-4; 10 bases match TRBD1. The CDR3 has 14 amino acids. The V segment lost 4 bases and the J segment 8 bases; nucleotides outside the gene matches: 4. Germline V CDR1 and CDR2: MDHEN, SYDVKM. The CDR3 DNA sequence: TGTGCCAGCAGTTCAGCGACAGGGGGCGAAAAACTGTTTTTT. This encodes CASSSATGGEKLFF.

This chain links TRBV5-1 with TRBJ2-1; 11 nucleotides line up with TRBD2. Germline V gene lookup returns CDR1 SGHRS and CDR2 YFSETQ. Losses at the gene ends were 2 bases for V and 4 bases for J; bases not matched to a gene: 8. The CDR3 is 17 residues long. CDR3 in amino acids: CASSLPLAGGFYNEQFF. The CDR3 coding sequence is TGCGCCAGCAGCTTACCTCTAGCGGGGGGCTTTTACAATGAGCAGTTCTTC.

V gene TRBV4-3 combines with J gene TRBJ2-1; weak D call: TRBD2 (6 bases). Germline CDR1 reads LGHNA; CDR2 reads YSLEER. The V end was cut by 6 bases, the J end by 8 bases, with 17 bases between. The CDR3 contains 14 residues. DNA of the CDR3: TGCGCCAGCAGTCACCTAGCGAGGGCGTATGAGCAGTTCTTC. Translation: CASSHLARAYEQFF.

V usage is TRBV18 and J usage is TRBJ2-2; 8 bases map to TRBD1. Germline V gene data show CDR1 as KGHSH and CDR2 as LQKENI. Trimming at V came to 3 bases and at J to 6 bases, leaving 3 bases not matched to a gene. CDR3 length equals 14 residues. CDR3 in amino acids: CASSPDRDPGELFF. CDR3 DNA sequence: TGTGCCAGCTCACCGGACAGGGACCCCGGGGAGCTGTTTTTT.

The chain joins TRBV7-9 to TRBJ1-1, with 7 bases identical to TRBD1. Looked up from germline, CDR1 is SEHNR and CDR2 is FQNEAQ (reference sequence). CDR3 length: 13 residues. V lost 4 bases to trimming and J lost 5 bases; unmatched junction nucleotides: 4. The CDR3 sequence is CASSSLQGTEAFF. CDR3 coding DNA: TGTGCCAGCAGCTCCCTACAGGGGACTGAAGCTTTCTTT.

The CDR3 loop reads CASSRPDYNEKLFF. CDR3 DNA: TGTGCCAGCAGTCGCCCAGATTATAATGAAAAACTGTTTTTT. This chain links TRBV25-1 with TRBJ1-4, with D unclear. CDR3 length: 14 residues. The V end lost 5 bases, the J end lost 4 bases, and 11 bases lay between the germline ends. Per germline, CDR1 MGHDK and CDR2 SYGVNS.

The chain carries TRBV19 and TRBJ1-6, with D possibly TRBD1 on 5 matching bases. The germline V and J ends were trimmed by 1 base and 3 bases, with 10 bases remaining between them. CDR3 length equals 16 residues. Germline V gene lookup returns CDR1 LNHDA and CDR2 SQIVND (reference sequence). The CDR3 loop reads CASSIGGTSYNSPLHF. The DNA for the CDR3 is TGTGCCAGTAGTATAGGAGGGACTAGCTATAATTCACCCCTCCACTTT.

This chain joins TRBV5-3 and TRBJ1-2; D possibly corresponds to TRBD1 (5 bases). TRBV5-3 is an ORF, with its function uncertain. The CDR3 sequence is 15 residues long. V lost 0 bases, J lost 2 bases, and 11 bases lay in between. Here the CDR3 DNA reads TGTGCCAGAAGCTTGGTGGGGCGGGACAACTATGGCTACACCTTC. It yields the protein CARSLVGRDNYGYTF.

This chain links TRBV30 with TRBJ1-2; 7 positions match TRBD1. J lost 2 bases, V lost 0 bases, and 6 bases had no gene match. CDR3 length: 15 residues. Germline CDR1 GTSNPN, CDR2 SVGIG (reference sequence). CDR3: CAWSVPLQGNYGYTF. CDR3 DNA: TGTGCCTGGAGTGTCCCTTTACAGGGGAACTATGGCTACACCTTC.

The chain joins TRBV5-4 to TRBJ1-2; perhaps TRBD1 as D (5 bases). CDR1 is SGHNT, CDR2 YYREEE, per germline (reference sequence). V lost 3 bases and J 0 bases, leaving 12 bases between the germline ends. The CDR3 extends over 15 amino acids. The CDR3 DNA sequence: TGTGCCAGCAGCTCAAAAGGGGAAGCTAACTATGGCTACACCTTC. This encodes CASSSKGEANYGYTF.